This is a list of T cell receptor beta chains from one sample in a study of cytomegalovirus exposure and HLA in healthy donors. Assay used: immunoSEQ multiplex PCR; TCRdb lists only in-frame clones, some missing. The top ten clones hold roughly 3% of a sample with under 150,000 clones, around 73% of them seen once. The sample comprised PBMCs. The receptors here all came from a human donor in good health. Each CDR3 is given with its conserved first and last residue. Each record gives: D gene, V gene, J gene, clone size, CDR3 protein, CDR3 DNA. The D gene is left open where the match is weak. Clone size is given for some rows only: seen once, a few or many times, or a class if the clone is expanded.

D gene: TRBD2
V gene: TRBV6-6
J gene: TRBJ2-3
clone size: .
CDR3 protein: CASSYGGSSTDTQYF
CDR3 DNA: TGTGCCAGCAGTTACGGCGGGAGTAGCACAGATACGCAGTATTTT

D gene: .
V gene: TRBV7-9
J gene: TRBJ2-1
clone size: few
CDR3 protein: CASSLDRVSYNEQFF
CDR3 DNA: TGTGCCAGCAGCTTAGACAGGGTGTCCTACAATGAGCAGTTCTTC

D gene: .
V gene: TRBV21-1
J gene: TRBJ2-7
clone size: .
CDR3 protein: CAIPLLTQEYEQYF
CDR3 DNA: TGTGCCATCCCACTCCTTACCCAAGAGTACGAGCAGTACTTC

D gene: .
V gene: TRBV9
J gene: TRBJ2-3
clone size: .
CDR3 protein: CASSVGTERTDTQYF
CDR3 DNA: TGTGCCAGCAGCGTAGGGACAGAGCGCACAGATACGCAGTATTTT

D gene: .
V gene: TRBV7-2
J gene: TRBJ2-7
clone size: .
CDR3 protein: CASSLEKHYEQYF
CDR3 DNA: TGTGCCAGCAGCTTAGAAAAACATTACGAGCAGTACTTC

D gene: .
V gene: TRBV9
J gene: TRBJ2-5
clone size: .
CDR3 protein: CASSVTGAQETQYF
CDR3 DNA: TGTGCCAGCAGCGTCACGGGAGCGCAAGAGACCCAGTACTTC

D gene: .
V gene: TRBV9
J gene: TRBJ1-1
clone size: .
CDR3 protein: CASSVGENPRWAFF
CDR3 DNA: TGTGCCAGCAGCGTAGGAGAGAACCCCCGGTGGGCTTTCTTT

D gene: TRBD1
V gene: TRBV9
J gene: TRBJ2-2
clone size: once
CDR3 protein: CASNRDSLNTGELFF
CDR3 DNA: TGTGCCAGCAATCGGGACAGCCTTAACACCGGGGAGCTGTTTTTT

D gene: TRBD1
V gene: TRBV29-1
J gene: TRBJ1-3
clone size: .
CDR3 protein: CSVETGGYTIYF
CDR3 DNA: TGCAGCGTTGAAACAGGGGGGTACACCATATATTTT

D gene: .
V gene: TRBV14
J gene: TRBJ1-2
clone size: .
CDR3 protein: CASSHPIRQGVNYGYTF
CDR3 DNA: TGTGCCAGCAGCCACCCTATCCGGCAGGGCGTTAACTATGGCTACACCTTC

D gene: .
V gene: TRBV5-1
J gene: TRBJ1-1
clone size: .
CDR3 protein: CASSTQGPGWTEAFF
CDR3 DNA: TGCGCCAGCAGTACACAGGGCCCTGGTTGGACTGAAGCTTTCTTT

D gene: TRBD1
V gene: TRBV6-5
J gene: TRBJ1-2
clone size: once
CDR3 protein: CASRRDRSRSYGYTF
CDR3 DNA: TGTGCCAGCAGGCGGGACAGGAGCCGGAGCTATGGCTACACCTTC

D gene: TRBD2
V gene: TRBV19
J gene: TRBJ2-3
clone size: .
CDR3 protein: CASSAVAGDTQYF
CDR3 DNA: TGTGCCAGTAGTGCGGTAGCGGGAGATACGCAGTATTTT

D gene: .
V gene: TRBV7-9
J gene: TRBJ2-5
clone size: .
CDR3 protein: CSSSLAEGAQYF
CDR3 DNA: TGTTCCAGCAGCTTAGCGGAGGGAGCCCAGTACTTC

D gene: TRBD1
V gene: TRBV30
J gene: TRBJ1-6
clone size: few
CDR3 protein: CAWSPINRGDNSPLHF
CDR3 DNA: TGTGCCTGGTCCCCCATCAACAGGGGTGACAATTCACCCCTCCACTTT

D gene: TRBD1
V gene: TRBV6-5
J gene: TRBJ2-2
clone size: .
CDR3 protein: CASSRRGLGELFF
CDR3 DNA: TGTGCCAGCAGTCGCAGGGGGCTCGGGGAGCTGTTTTTT

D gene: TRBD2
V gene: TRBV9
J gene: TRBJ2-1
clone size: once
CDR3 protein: CASTQSGRPDEQFF
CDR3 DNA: TGTGCCAGCACCCAGAGCGGGAGGCCTGATGAGCAGTTCTTC

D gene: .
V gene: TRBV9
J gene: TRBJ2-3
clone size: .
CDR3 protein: CASSVAEGTDTQYF
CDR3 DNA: TGTGCCAGCAGCGTAGCGGAGGGCACAGATACGCAGTATTTT

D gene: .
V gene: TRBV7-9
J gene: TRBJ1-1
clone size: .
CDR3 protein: CASSLWSLADTEAFF
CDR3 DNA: TGTGCCAGCAGCTTATGGTCGCTGGCGGACACTGAAGCTTTCTTT

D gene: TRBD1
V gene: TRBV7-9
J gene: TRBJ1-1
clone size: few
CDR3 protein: CSSSQGQGTEAFF
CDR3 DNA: TGTTCCAGCAGCCAGGGACAGGGCACTGAAGCTTTCTTT

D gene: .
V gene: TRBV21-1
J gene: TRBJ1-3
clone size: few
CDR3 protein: CASSKGLGTEAGNTIYF
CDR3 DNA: TGTGCCAGCAGCAAAGGTTTAGGGACAGAGGCTGGAAACACCATATATTTT

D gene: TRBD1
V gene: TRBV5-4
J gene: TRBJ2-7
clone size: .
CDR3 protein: CASSLIRTGRHEQYF
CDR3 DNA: TGTGCCAGCAGCTTGATCAGGACAGGGAGGCACGAGCAGTACTTC

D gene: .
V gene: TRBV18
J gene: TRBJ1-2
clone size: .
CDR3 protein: CASSPDRTSYGYTF
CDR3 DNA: TGTGCCAGCTCACCCGACAGGACCTCCTATGGCTACACCTTC

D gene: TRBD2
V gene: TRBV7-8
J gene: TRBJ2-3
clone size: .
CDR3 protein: CASSLVVAGGTDTQYF
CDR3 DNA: TGTGCCAGCAGCTTAGTGGTAGCGGGGGGCACAGATACGCAGTATTTT

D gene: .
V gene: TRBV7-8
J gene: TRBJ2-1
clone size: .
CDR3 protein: CASSSDSGSSFF
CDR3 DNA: TGTGCCAGCAGTTCCGACAGTGGTAGTTCGTTCTTC

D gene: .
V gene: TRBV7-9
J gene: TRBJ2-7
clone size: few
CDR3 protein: CSSRPKTGGRDYLGEQYF
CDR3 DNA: TGTTCCAGCAGGCCAAAAACAGGGGGGCGGGACTACCTCGGCGAGCAGTACTTC

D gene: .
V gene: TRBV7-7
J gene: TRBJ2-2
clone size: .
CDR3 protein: CASSPRTNNGELFF
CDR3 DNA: TGTGCCAGCAGCCCTCGGACTAACAACGGGGAGCTGTTTTTT

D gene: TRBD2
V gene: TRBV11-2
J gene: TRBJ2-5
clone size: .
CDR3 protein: CASSGGTSGAGETQYF
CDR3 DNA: TGTGCCAGCAGCGGGGGGACTAGCGGGGCGGGGGAGACCCAGTACTTC

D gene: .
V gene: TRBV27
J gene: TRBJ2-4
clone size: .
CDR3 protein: CATTEGNIQYF
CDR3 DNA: TGTGCCACTACAGAAGGAAACATTCAGTACTTC

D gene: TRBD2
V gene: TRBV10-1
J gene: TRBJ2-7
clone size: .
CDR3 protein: CASSESSFGEGEQYF
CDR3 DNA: TGCGCCAGCAGTGAGTCGTCCTTCGGGGAGGGCGAGCAGTACTTC

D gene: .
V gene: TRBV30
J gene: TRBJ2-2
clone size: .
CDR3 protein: CAWSELAGAGELFF
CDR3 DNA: TGTGCCTGGAGTGAACTAGCTGGGGCCGGGGAGCTGTTTTTT

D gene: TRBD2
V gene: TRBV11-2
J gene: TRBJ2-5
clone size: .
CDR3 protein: CASSRPGLATRQYF
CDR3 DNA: TGTGCCAGCAGCAGGCCGGGACTAGCGACACGCCAGTACTTC

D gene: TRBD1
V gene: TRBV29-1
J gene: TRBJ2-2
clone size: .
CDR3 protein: CSVGRTGATGELFF
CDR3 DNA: TGCAGCGTTGGACGGACAGGGGCCACCGGGGAGCTGTTTTTT

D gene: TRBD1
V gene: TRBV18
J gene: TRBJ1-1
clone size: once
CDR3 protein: CASSPGQGNTEAFF
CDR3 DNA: TGTGCCAGCTCCCCAGGACAGGGGAACACTGAAGCTTTCTTT

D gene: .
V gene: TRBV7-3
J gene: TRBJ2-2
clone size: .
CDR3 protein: CASSQTPAGELFF
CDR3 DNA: TGTGCCAGCAGCCAAACCCCGGCCGGGGAGCTGTTTTTT

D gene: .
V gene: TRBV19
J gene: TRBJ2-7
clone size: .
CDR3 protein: CASSMRRTARDYEQYF
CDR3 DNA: TGTGCCAGTAGTATGCGGAGGACGGCTAGAGACTACGAGCAGTACTTC

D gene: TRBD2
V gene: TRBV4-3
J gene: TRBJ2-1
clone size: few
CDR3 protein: CASSQGLAGGTDEQFF
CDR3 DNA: TGCGCCAGCAGCCAAGGTTTAGCGGGGGGGACGGATGAGCAGTTCTTC

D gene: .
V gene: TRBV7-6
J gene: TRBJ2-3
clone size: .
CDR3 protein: CASSLAEATDTQYF
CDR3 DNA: TGTGCCAGCAGCTTAGCCGAGGCCACAGATACGCAGTATTTT

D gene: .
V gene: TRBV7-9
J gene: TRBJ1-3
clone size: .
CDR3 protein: CSSSPLGGSGNTIYF
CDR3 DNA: TGTTCCAGCAGCCCACTAGGGGGTTCCGGGAACACCATATATTTT

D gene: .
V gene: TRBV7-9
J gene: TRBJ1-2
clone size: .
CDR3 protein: CASSHSDSPNYGYTF
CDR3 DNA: TGTGCCAGCAGCCATTCCGACAGCCCTAACTATGGCTACACCTTC

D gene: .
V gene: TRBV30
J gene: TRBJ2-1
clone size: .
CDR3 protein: CAWTPRGSRDEQFF
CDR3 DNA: TGTGCCTGGACCCCAAGGGGGAGTCGGGATGAGCAGTTCTTC

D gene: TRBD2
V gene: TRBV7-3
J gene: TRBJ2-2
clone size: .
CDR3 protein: CASSSSTIGLASTGELFF
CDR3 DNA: TGTGCCAGCAGCTCCTCAACCATCGGACTAGCGTCCACCGGGGAGCTGTTTTTT

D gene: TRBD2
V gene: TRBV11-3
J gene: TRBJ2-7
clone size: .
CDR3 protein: CASSLAPGLDYEQYF
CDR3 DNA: TGTGCCAGCAGCTTAGCCCCGGGACTAGACTACGAGCAGTACTTC

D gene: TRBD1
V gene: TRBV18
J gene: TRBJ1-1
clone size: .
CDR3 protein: CASSPTSKPPGQGRIRTEAFF
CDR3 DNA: TGTGCCAGCTCCCCGACATCGAAGCCGCCGGGACAGGGCCGAATTCGCACTGAAGCTTTCTTT

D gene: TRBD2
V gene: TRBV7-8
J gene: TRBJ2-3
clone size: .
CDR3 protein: CASSLESGGRDTQYF
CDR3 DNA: TGTGCCAGCAGCTTAGAGTCGGGGGGAAGAGATACGCAGTATTTT

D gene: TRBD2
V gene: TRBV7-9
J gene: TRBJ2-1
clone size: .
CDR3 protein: CANSIRAGDLVNEQFF
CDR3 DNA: TGTGCCAACAGCATAAGAGCGGGAGACCTGGTCAATGAGCAGTTCTTC

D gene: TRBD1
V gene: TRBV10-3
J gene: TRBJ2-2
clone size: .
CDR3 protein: CAISESGTGNTGELFF
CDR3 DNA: TGTGCCATCAGTGAGTCGGGGACAGGGAACACCGGGGAGCTGTTTTTT

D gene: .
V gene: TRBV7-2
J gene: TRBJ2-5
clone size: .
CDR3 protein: CASSVQETQYF
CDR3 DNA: TGTGCCAGCAGCGTACAAGAGACCCAGTACTTC

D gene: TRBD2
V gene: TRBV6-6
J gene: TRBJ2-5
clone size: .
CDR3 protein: CASSYAARGGQETQYF
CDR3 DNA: TGTGCCAGCAGTTACGCCGCCCGGGGGGGGCAGGAGACCCAGTACTTC

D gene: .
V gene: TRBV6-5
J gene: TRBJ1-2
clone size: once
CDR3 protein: CASSENTDYGYTF
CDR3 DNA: TGTGCCAGCAGTGAAAATACAGACTATGGCTACACCTTC

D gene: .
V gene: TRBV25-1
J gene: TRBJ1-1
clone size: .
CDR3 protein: CASSELRGEAFF
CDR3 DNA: TGTGCCAGCAGTGAACTCAGAGGTGAAGCTTTCTTT

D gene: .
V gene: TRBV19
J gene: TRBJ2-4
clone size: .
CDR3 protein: CASSPRTPSQNIQYF
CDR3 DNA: TGTGCCAGTAGTCCGAGGACACCCTCCCAAAACATTCAGTACTTC

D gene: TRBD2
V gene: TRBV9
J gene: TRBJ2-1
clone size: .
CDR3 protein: CASSVGLASSYNEQFF
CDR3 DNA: TGTGCCAGCAGCGTGGGACTAGCTTCGTCCTACAATGAGCAGTTCTTC